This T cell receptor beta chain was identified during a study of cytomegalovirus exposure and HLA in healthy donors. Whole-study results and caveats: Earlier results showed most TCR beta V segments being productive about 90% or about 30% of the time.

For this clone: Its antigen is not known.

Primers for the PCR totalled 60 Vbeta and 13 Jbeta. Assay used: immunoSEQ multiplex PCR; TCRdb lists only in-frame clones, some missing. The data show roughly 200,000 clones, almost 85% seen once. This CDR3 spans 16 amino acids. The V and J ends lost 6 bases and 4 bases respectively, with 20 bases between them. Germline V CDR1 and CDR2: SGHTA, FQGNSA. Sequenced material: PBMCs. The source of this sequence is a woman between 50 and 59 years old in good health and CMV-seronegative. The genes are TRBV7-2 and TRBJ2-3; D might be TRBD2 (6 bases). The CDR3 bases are TGTGCCAGCAGTTATCGACCGGGACTCGCATCAGATACGCAGTATTTT. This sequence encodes CASSYRPGLASDTQYF.